This entry features one T cell receptor beta chain sequence. CDR1 and CDR2 (germline): SEHNR, FQNEAQ (reference sequence). V lost 5 bases and J lost 3, with 15 bases in between. The CDR3 totals 15 residues. The sample is drawn from a study of blood T cell repertoires in COVID-19. Study details: Nucleic acid was either cDNA or gDNA, and it came from T cells, B-cell-depleted T cells, or PBMCs.

Seattle participants joined during active infection and were tracked over time. Original handling: Using reference gene primer amplification, nucleated cell counts were estimated. Data came from immunoSEQ multiplex PCR; TCRdb stores just in-frame clones and leaves some out. V, J and clone size were drawn from that table, and D and trimming were deduced from the DNA. The sample shows fewer than 200,000 clones, 70% to 90% of them seen only once. Sequenced: peripheral blood. The sequence was collected from a woman aged 55-69 years with COVID-19, enrolled during active disease. The chain uses TRBV7-9 and TRBJ2-3, with D perhaps TRBD2 (6 bases). The CDR3 here is CASSPTSRMTDTQYF. The CDR3 coding sequence is TGTGCCAGCAGCCCCACTAGCAGAATGACAGATACGCAGTATTTT.